This TCR beta chain was identified in a study of yellow fever vaccine responses in identical twins. TCRdb independently ran MiXCR on the RT-PCR reads; one entry per CDR3 protein. The sample includes about 14,000 distinct CDR3 sequences, about 81% of them seen just once. Notes on the study in general: Twins reportedly showed a vaccine T cell response that seemed partly convergent and partly personalized.

A word on this clonotype: Its target is not known.

The receptor's source is a woman between 18 and 29 years old who received the yellow fever vaccine. This specimen was T cells from blood (PBMCs), unsorted or a sorted subset (not recorded which), taken before or after yellow fever vaccination (not recorded which).

In DNA form, the CDR3 reads TGTGCCAGCAGCCTAGGACAGGGAGGACCCTACGAGCAGTACTTC. Translated, it gives CASSLGQGGPYEQYF. The rearrangement links TRBV14 to TRBJ2-7; 8 positions match TRBD1. V lost 4 bases and J lost 2; bases outside the gene matches: 7. Germline V CDR1 and CDR2: SGHDN, FVKESK. The CDR3 runs 15 residues. The whole variable domain, remainder taken from reference TRBV14 and TRBJ2-7, is EAGVTQFPSHSVIEKGQTVTLRCDPISGHDNLYWYRRVMGKEIKFLLHFVKESKQDESGMPNNRFLAERTGGTYSTLKVQPAELEDSGVYFCASSLGQGGPYEQYFGPGTRLTVT.